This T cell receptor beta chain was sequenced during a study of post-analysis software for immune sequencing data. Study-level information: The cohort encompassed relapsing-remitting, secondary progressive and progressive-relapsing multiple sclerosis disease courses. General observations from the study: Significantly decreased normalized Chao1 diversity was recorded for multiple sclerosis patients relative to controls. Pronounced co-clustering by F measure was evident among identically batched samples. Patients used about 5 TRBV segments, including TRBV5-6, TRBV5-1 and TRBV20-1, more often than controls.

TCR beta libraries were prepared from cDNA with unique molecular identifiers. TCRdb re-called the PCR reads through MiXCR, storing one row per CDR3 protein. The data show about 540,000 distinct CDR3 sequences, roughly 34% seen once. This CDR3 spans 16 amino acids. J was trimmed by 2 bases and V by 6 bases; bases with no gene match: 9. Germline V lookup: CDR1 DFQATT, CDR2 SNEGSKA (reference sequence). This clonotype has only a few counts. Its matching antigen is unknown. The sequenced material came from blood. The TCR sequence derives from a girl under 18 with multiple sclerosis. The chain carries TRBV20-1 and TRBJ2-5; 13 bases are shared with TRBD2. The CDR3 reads CSARPLLAGGQETQYF. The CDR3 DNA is TGCAGTGCACGACCACTACTAGCGGGGGGGCAAGAGACCCAGTACTTC.